Presented here are 21 T cell receptor beta chains from one specimen sequenced in a study of blood T cells in healthy people across ages. Alongside a J-beta primer mix, a sample-barcoded 5' primer served in a second PCR lasting about 6 to 12 cycles. Using its own MiXCR run on the 5' RACE reads, TCRdb lists one record per CDR3 protein. The table lists nearly 800,000 distinct CDR3 sequences, roughly 25% of them singletons. These data were likewise used in another study, on T cells of mothers and their children.

The sample consisted of blood. These receptors all come from a boy younger than 18 in good health.

The V call is TRBV7-4, the J call TRBJ1-2; unclear D gene. The V end lost 5 bases, the J end lost 6 bases, and 31 bases lay between the germline ends. The CDR3 contains 19 residues. Germline V CDR1 and CDR2: SGHVT, SQSDAQ. CDR3 bases: TGTGCCAGCAGCAGAACACCGCCTCGGGGATTTCGGGGAGTCAATGGCTACACCTTC. Residues: CASSRTPPRGFRGVNGYTF.

This chain connects TRBV4-3 to TRBJ2-1, with D maybe TRBD2 (6 bases). The CDR3 runs 17 residues. The germline gives CDR1 LGHNA, CDR2 YSLEER. The germline V and J ends were trimmed by 2 bases and 0 bases, with 14 bases remaining between them. CDR3 amino acids: CASSQLGTAGSYNEQFF. The CDR3 DNA follows: TGCGCCAGCAGCCAACTCGGGACTGCAGGCTCCTACAATGAGCAGTTCTTC.

The V and J genes are TRBV3-1 and TRBJ2-1; a possible D gene is TRBD1 (6 bases). The CDR3 length is 16 residues. The ends were cut back, 6 bases at V and 5 bases at J, with 20 bases in the middle. Germline lookup yields CDR1 LGHDT and CDR2 YNNKEL (reference sequence). The CDR3 sequence: CASSRQGLITNNEQFF. As DNA, the CDR3 is TGTGCCAGCAGTCGTCAGGGGCTAATCACGAACAATGAGCAGTTCTTC.

This clonotype was observed a handful of times. V is TRBV20-1 and J is TRBJ2-5; D possibly matches TRBD1 or TRBD2 (6 bases each). This CDR3 has 14 residues. Per the germline V gene, CDR1 is DFQATT and CDR2 is SNEGSKA (reference sequence). V gave up 0 bases and J gave up 4 bases, with 12 bases separating them. CDR3 in DNA: TGCAGTGCTAGAGATCGTGGGGGGCCAGAGACCCAGTACTTC. It is translated as CSARDRGGPETQYF.

The chain employs TRBV4-2 and TRBJ1-1; 9 bases are shared with TRBD1. Unmatched junction bases numbered 9, after V lost 0 bases and J lost 4 bases. Per germline, CDR1 LGHNA and CDR2 YNFKEQ. CDR3 length: 17 amino acids. CDR3 nucleotide sequence: TGTGCCAGCAGCCAAGATAAGGGGGACAGGGTCGTCACTGAAGCTTTCTTT. This gives the protein CASSQDKGDRVVTEAFF.

This clonotype appeared a few times. CDR3 nucleotides: TGTGCCAGCAGCCCGACACACATGTTCGAGCAGTACTTC. Amino acids: CASSPTHMFEQYF. This chain links TRBV7-6 with TRBJ2-7; D not certain. The CDR3 is 13 amino acids. Germline assignment: CDR1 SGHVS and CDR2 FNYEAQ. Trimming shortened V by 5 bases and J by 6 bases, and 14 bases separated the two germline ends.

Points on this clonotype: This may arise from a read error, as a much more abundant clone is one base away. V gene TRBV27 combines with J gene TRBJ2-7; TRBD1 agrees at 11 bases. This CDR3 has 13 residues. From germline, CDR1 is MNHEY and CDR2 SMNVEV (reference sequence). The DNA for the CDR3 is TGTGCCAGTTCGGGACAGGGGGGTGCCGAGCAGTGCTTC. Encoded protein: CASSGQGGAEQCF.

The J gene is TRBJ2-1, the V gene TRBV12-3 or TRBV12-4; D remains unclear. The CDR3 is made up of 13 amino acids. The V and J ends lost 5 bases and 4 bases respectively, with 9 bases between them. Here the CDR3 DNA reads TGTGCCAGCAGTCCCACAGATTACAATGAGCAGTTCTTC. Its protein is CASSPTDYNEQFF.

This clonotype was recorded many times. The junction departs from the called germline gene at one end, perhaps through a read error. The chain carries TRBV5-1 and TRBJ1-1, with 9 bases lining up with TRBD1. CDR3 length: 14 residues. Germline V gene lookup returns CDR1 SGHRS and CDR2 YFSETQ. The CDR3 reads CASSLDRGNTEAFF. The CDR3, as DNA: TGTGCCAGCAGTTTGGACAGGGGGAACACTGAAGCTTTCTTT.

The genes are TRBV25-1 and TRBJ2-7; TRBD1 aligns across 8 bases. Looked up from germline, CDR1 is MGHDK and CDR2 is SYGVNS. Trimming cost V 7 bases and J 3 bases; bases outside gene matches: 8. CDR3 size: 14 residues. CDR3 sequence reads: CASIGWGTGYEQYF. CDR3 coding DNA: TGTGCCAGCATCGGGTGGGGGACAGGCTACGAGCAGTACTTC.

J is TRBJ2-1 and V is TRBV20-1, with 9 bases lining up with TRBD1. The CDR3 covers 14 residues. J lost 3 bases, V lost 6 bases, and 6 bases had no gene match. From germline, CDR1 is DFQATT and CDR2 SNEGSKA (reference sequence). The CDR3 nucleotides read TGCAGTGCGCCACCGGGACAGGGCTACAATGAGCAGTTCTTC. It codes for CSAPPGQGYNEQFF.

V and J are TRBV19 and TRBJ1-3; D uncertain. The ends were cut back, 7 bases at V and 1 base at J, with 8 bases in the middle. Germline-derived CDR1 and CDR2 are LNHDA and SQIVND (reference sequence). The CDR3 is 13 amino acids. CDR3 sequence (DNA): TGTGCCAGTATCGAACAGTCTGGAAACACCATATATTTT. Translation: CASIEQSGNTIYF.

This clonotype was counted only a few times. V usage is TRBV4-3 and J usage is TRBJ1-5, with D possibly being TRBD1 (6 bases). Germline CDR1 LGHNA, CDR2 YSLEER. Trimming shortened V by 0 bases and J by 3 bases, and 9 bases separated the two germline ends. The CDR3 is 15 residues long. The CDR3 sequence: CASSQELGANQPQHF. The DNA of the CDR3 is TGCGCCAGCAGCCAAGAGTTGGGGGCCAATCAGCCCCAGCATTTT.

J is TRBJ2-1 and V is TRBV27; perhaps D is TRBD1 or TRBD2 (5 bases each). V lost 6 bases and J 0 bases, leaving 15 bases between the germline ends. CDR3 length: 16 amino acids. CDR1 and CDR2 (germline): MNHEY, SMNVEV (reference sequence). For the CDR3, the DNA is TGTGCCAGCAGCCGATTCGCAGGGAGCTCCTACAATGAGCAGTTCTTC. Amino acid sequence: CASSRFAGSSYNEQFF.

This clonotype was observed a few times. The chain uses TRBV29-1 and TRBJ2-7, with 14 bases aligning to TRBD2. The CDR3 length is 13 residues. The V gene end was trimmed by 6 bases and the J gene end by 6 bases; junction bases not matched to a gene: 4. Germline loops: CDR1 SQVTM, CDR2 ANQGSEA. The CDR3 nucleotides read TGCAGCGTCCTCGGGACTAGCGGGAGCGAGCAGTACTTC. Translation: CSVLGTSGSEQYF.

The J gene is TRBJ1-6, the V gene TRBV28; 7 nucleotides agree with TRBD1. CDR1 MDHEN and CDR2 SYDVKM come from the germline V gene. V was pared by 6 bases and J by 10 bases, with 9 bases of the junction left unmatched. The CDR3 length is 14 residues. The CDR3 protein is CASSMTGPGSPLHF. CDR3 DNA: TGTGCCAGCAGCATGACAGGGCCAGGCTCACCCCTCCACTTT.

This clonotype was picked up a small number of times. This chain links TRBV5-6 with TRBJ1-6; TRBD1 matches 7 bases. Trimming took 2 bases from V and 10 from J; bases not matched to a gene: 15. This CDR3 has 17 residues. Germline CDR1 SGHDT, CDR2 YYEEEE. The CDR3 sequence: CASSFRSGGQGDSPLHF. CDR3 coding DNA: TGTGCCAGCAGCTTTAGGAGCGGTGGCCAGGGGGACTCACCCCTCCACTTT.

The sample holds a few counts of this clonotype. The CDR3 bases are TGTGCCAGCAGTTTTCGGGACTTAAACAATGAGCAGTTCTTC. Translated: CASSFRDLNNEQFF. V and J are TRBV2 and TRBJ2-1, with a tentative D call TRBD2 (6 bases). This CDR3 contains 14 residues. CDR1 is SNHLY, CDR2 FYNNEI, per germline. The V end lost 5 bases, the J end lost 5 bases, and 13 bases lay between the germline ends.

The rearrangement links TRBV7-9 to TRBJ2-1; TRBD1 is a possible D gene (6 bases). This CDR3 has 15 residues. Germline CDR1 reads SEHNR; CDR2 reads FQNEAQ (reference sequence). V lost 3 bases and J 9 bases, leaving 18 bases between the germline ends. CDR3 in amino acids: CASSLDSVPPIEQFF. The CDR3 nucleotides read TGTGCCAGCAGCTTGGACAGCGTGCCCCCCATTGAGCAGTTCTTC.

This chain uses TRBV18 with TRBJ1-4; 7 nucleotides agree with TRBD1. The germline gives CDR1 KGHSH, CDR2 LQKENI. The ends lost 1 base at V and 4 bases at J; junction bases unmatched: 3. CDR3 length: 15 residues. The CDR3 DNA is TGTGCCAGCTCACCACGGGACAGTATTAATGAAAAACTGTTTTTT. Residues: CASSPRDSINEKLFF.

This clonotype has at least ten counts. The gene calls are TRBV4-3 and TRBJ2-7; D might be TRBD2 (6 bases). Trimming pared 1 base from V and 0 bases from J, leaving 19 bases between. The CDR3 contains 18 residues. CDR1 and CDR2 (germline): LGHNA, YSLEER. CDR3 region: CASSQVTFGSSGSYEQYF. DNA of the CDR3: TGCGCCAGCAGCCAAGTCACTTTCGGGAGTAGTGGCTCCTACGAGCAGTACTTC.